Listed here are 14 T cell receptor beta chains from one sample, sequenced in a study of CD8+ T cells in alopecia areata. Following extraction, RNA underwent reverse transcription to cDNA, which served as the sequencing template. The protocol was immunoSEQ multiplex PCR, while the TCRdb copy is restricted to in-frame clones and leaves out a portion. The sample holds approximately 130,000 clones, less than 50% seen once. Specimen: NKG2D-low CD8+ T cells sorted from blood. All receptors come from a human donor with alopecia areata.

This chain uses TRBV29-1 with TRBJ2-7; maybe TRBD2 (6 bases). With 7 bases removed from V and 6 bases from J, the gap between germline ends came to 19 bases. Germline V gene lookup returns CDR1 SQVTM and CDR2 ANQGSEA. The CDR3 is 13 amino acids. The CDR3 protein is CSAGFPQRVEQYF. Written as DNA, the CDR3 is TGCAGCGCTGGATTCCCCCAGCGGGTCGAGCAGTACTTC.

This rearrangement joins TRBV11-2 to TRBJ2-3; no clear D gene. CDR3 size: 12 residues. Looked up from germline, CDR1 is SGHAT and CDR2 is FQNNGV. The germline V and J ends were trimmed by 7 bases and 0 bases, with 5 bases remaining between them. DNA of the CDR3: TGTGCCAGCAAAAGTAGCACAGATACGCAGTATTTT. Its translation is CASKSSTDTQYF.

V and J are TRBV7-3 and TRBJ2-6; a possible D gene is TRBD2 (6 bases). The V gene's germline CDR1 is SGHTA and CDR2 FQGTGA. The CDR3 totals 15 residues. V gave up 5 bases and J gave up 2 bases, with 10 bases separating them. The CDR3 region has the DNA TGTGCCAGCAGCCCTGGGACTGCTGGGGCCAACGTCCTGACTTTC. This sequence encodes CASSPGTAGANVLTF.

This clone was picked up a small number of times. V and J are TRBV29-1 and TRBJ1-5; no clear D gene. Trimming took off 0 bases at V and 6 bases at J, with 9 bases between the two ends. CDR1 and CDR2 (germline): SQVTM, ANQGSEA. CDR3 length: 13 amino acids. This CDR3 reads CSVEEGSGQPQHF. The CDR3 DNA reads TGCAGCGTTGAAGAGGGGAGTGGTCAGCCCCAGCATTTT.

The table lists this clone with a few counts. The chain employs TRBV28 and TRBJ2-2; 7 nucleotides align to TRBD1. In germline, CDR1 is MDHEN, CDR2 SYDVKM. With V trimmed by 3 bases and J by 2 bases, 3 bases remained unmatched. The CDR3 is 15 amino acids. In DNA, the CDR3 is TGTGCCAGCAGTTTGGGGACAGCCAACACCGGGGAGCTGTTTTTT. Encoded protein: CASSLGTANTGELFF. The full variable domain, completed using reference TRBV28 and TRBJ2-2, is DVKVTQSSRYLVKRTGEKVFLECVQDMDHENMFWYRQDPGLGLRLIYFSYDVKMKEKGDIPEGYSVSREKKERFSLILESASTNQTSMYLCASSLGTANTGELFFGEGSRLTVL.

The rearrangement links TRBV11-2 to TRBJ2-3; D is uncertain. Germline V CDR1 and CDR2: SGHAT, FQNNGV. The V end lost 5 bases, the J end lost 4 bases, and 7 bases lay between the germline ends. The CDR3 is 12 amino acids. For the CDR3, the DNA is TGTGCCAGCAGCCGCGCCCCAGATACGCAGTATTTT. It specifies CASSRAPDTQYF.

The V and J genes are TRBV5-6 and TRBJ2-7; TRBD1 matches at 10 bases. Germline values: CDR1 SGHDT, CDR2 YYEEEE. The CDR3 is 15 residues long. Trimming at V came to 2 bases and at J to 2 bases, leaving 4 bases not matched to a gene. The CDR3 nucleotides read TGTGCCAGCAGCTTTGGGACAGGGGCCACCTACGAGCAGTACTTC. Its translation: CASSFGTGATYEQYF.

This clone has a handful of counts. The chain combines TRBV2 with TRBJ1-1, with no clear D. The V gene's germline CDR1 is SNHLY and CDR2 FYNNEI. This CDR3 region has 12 residues. V dropped 0 bases and J dropped 11 bases, with 10 bases sitting between them. The CDR3 DNA reads as TGTGCCAGCAGTGAAGCACTTGGTCGGGCTTTCTTT. The encoded protein is CASSEALGRAFF.

The gene calls are TRBV2 and TRBJ2-1, with 11 bases aligning to TRBD2. Germline CDR1 is SNHLY and CDR2 is FYNNEI. The CDR3 covers 15 residues. V gave up 2 bases and J gave up 4 bases; unmatched junction bases: 1. The CDR3 bases are TGTGCCAGCAGTGAAATAGCGGGAGGGTACAATGAGCAGTTCTTC. Its translation: CASSEIAGGYNEQFF.

The V gene is TRBV29-1, the J gene TRBJ1-1; D perhaps matches TRBD1 (6 bases). V lost 5 bases to trimming and J lost 6 bases, with 13 bases between them. The V gene's germline CDR1 is SQVTM and CDR2 ANQGSEA. The CDR3 loop spans 12 amino acids. CDR3 DNA sequence: TGCAGCGTTAAAAGACAGGAGGCTGAAGCTTTCTTT. Translating it yields CSVKRQEAEAFF.

The chain carries TRBV25-1 and TRBJ2-7; tentatively, D is TRBD1 or TRBD2 (6 bases each). The CDR3 is 14 amino acids. From germline, CDR1 is MGHDK and CDR2 SYGVNS. The ends were cut back, 8 bases at V and 5 bases at J, with 19 bases in the middle. The DNA for the CDR3 is TGTGCCAGCGGGGGTTCGGGGGCCCCCCACGAGCAGTACTTC. It is translated as CASGGSGAPHEQYF.

This chain uses TRBV29-1 with TRBJ1-1; no reliable D call. V was trimmed by 5 bases and J by 1 base, leaving 11 bases between them. This CDR3 contains 13 residues. Germline lookup yields CDR1 SQVTM and CDR2 ANQGSEA. CDR3 DNA sequence: TGCAGCGTTCCTCTGGCCGCGAACACTGAAGCTTTCTTT. Translated: CSVPLAANTEAFF.

The chain carries TRBV20-1 and TRBJ2-1; D call uncertain. The germline V and J ends were trimmed by 4 bases and 15 bases, with 16 bases remaining between them. The germline V gene encodes CDR1 DFQATT and CDR2 SNEGSKA (reference sequence). The CDR3 totals 11 residues. Here the CDR3 reads CSATLAGAVFF. The DNA of the CDR3 is TGCAGTGCTACGTTAGCTGGCGCTGTGTTCTTC.

The CDR3 here is CSVVGVMVSSYNEQFF. The CDR3 nucleotides read TGCAGCGTTGTGGGGGTAATGGTTAGCTCCTACAATGAGCAGTTCTTC. The J gene is TRBJ2-1, the V gene TRBV29-1; tentatively, D is TRBD1 or TRBD2 (5 bases each). This CDR3 spans 16 amino acids. V shed 4 bases and J shed 0 bases, with 16 bases lying between them. CDR1 is SQVTM and CDR2 is ANQGSEA in the germline V gene.